Below are 18 T cell receptor beta chains sequenced from a single sample in a study of T-cell reconstitution after alpha-beta-depleted transplantation in children. During its preparation, the TCRbeta library received unique molecular identifiers. TCRdb re-called the PCR reads through MiXCR, storing one row per CDR3 protein. Counted here are about 980,000 distinct CDR3 sequences, around 30% occurring once; the ten biggest clones make up over 25%. The sequencing here drew on PBMCs, mostly from graft donor cells, taken 360 days after TCRalphabeta/CD19-depleted stem cell transplant. These receptors were obtained from a boy younger than two who had a stem cell transplant for SCID, so the T cells may come from the graft donor.

This clonotype turned up a few times. CDR3 in amino acids: CSVARDGNTEAFF. The CDR3 region has the DNA TGCAGTGTCGCCCGGGACGGGAACACTGAAGCTTTCTTT. The genes are TRBV20-1 and TRBJ1-1; perhaps TRBD1 as D (5 bases). Germline lookup yields CDR1 DFQATT and CDR2 SNEGSKA (reference sequence). CDR3 size: 13 residues. V was cut by 7 bases and J by 1 base, with 13 bases left in between.

V usage is TRBV11-2 and J usage is TRBJ1-6; possible D gene TRBD1, 5 bases. The CDR3 has 14 amino acids. Trimming took off 1 base at V and 10 bases at J, with 11 bases between the two ends. Germline CDR1 is SGHAT and CDR2 is FQNNGV. The CDR3 DNA follows: TGTGCCAGCAGCTTAGGGGGGTCTGGGTCACCCCTCCACTTT. Protein sequence: CASSLGGSGSPLHF.

There are many counts of this clonotype. The chain has TRBV5-1 and TRBJ2-7; weak D call: TRBD1 (6 bases). Between the trimmed V and J ends, which lost 2 bases and 2 bases, there was a span of 14 bases. CDR1 is SGHRS and CDR2 is YFSETQ in the germline V gene. CDR3 length equals 15 residues. DNA of the CDR3: TGCGCCAGCAGCTTAGGAGCAGGGGAAACCTACGAGCAGTACTTC. It is translated as CASSLGAGETYEQYF.

The chain combines TRBV29-1 with TRBJ2-5, with D perhaps matching TRBD2 (7 bases). Trimming took 7 bases from V and 0 from J, leaving 12 bases between them. The CDR3 loop spans 13 amino acids. From germline, CDR1 is SQVTM and CDR2 ANQGSEA. The CDR3 DNA follows: TGCAGCGGGGAGGGGGGGTACCAAGAGACCCAGTACTTC. Amino acid sequence: CSGEGGYQETQYF. Variable domain in full (rest from reference TRBV29-1 and TRBJ2-5): SAVISQKPSRDICQRGTSLTIQCQVDSQVTMMFWYRQQPGQSLTLIATANQGSEATYESGFVIDKFPISRPNLTFSTLTVSNMSPEDSSIYLCSGEGGYQETQYFGPGTRLLVL.

The V call is TRBV5-1, the J call TRBJ2-1, with 9 bases aligning to TRBD2. The CDR3 is 16 amino acids. CDR1 is SGHRS, CDR2 YFSETQ, per germline. V lost 4 bases to trimming and J lost 8 bases; unmatched junction nucleotides: 13. DNA of the CDR3: TGCGCCAGCAGCCCGGGACTAGCTTGGCCATCCCATGAGCAGTTCTTC. Translation: CASSPGLAWPSHEQFF. Full variable domain (outside the CDR3, taken from reference TRBV5-1 and TRBJ2-1): KAGVTQTPRYLIKTRGQQVTLSCSPISGHRSVSWYQQTPGQGLQFLFEYFSETQRNKGNFPGRFSGRQFSNSRSEMNVSTLELGDSALYLCASSPGLAWPSHEQFFGPGTRLTVL.

V is TRBV5-1 and J is TRBJ2-3; possible D gene TRBD2, 6 bases. V was pared by 0 bases and J by 0 bases, with 11 bases between. This CDR3 contains 16 residues. Germline CDR1 reads SGHRS; CDR2 reads YFSETQ. The CDR3 nucleotides read TGCGCCAGCAGCTTGGGCGGGGCGGGAAGCACAGATACGCAGTATTTT. This encodes CASSLGGAGSTDTQYF.

In its sample, this clonotype was seen a few times. The rearrangement joins TRBV4-1 to TRBJ2-7; 7 bases are a match to TRBD1. This CDR3 is 16 amino acids long. Germline CDR1 MGHRA, CDR2 YSYEKL. The junction had 7 bases not matched to a gene; V was cut back by 0 bases and J by 2 bases. CDR3 sequence reads: CASSQDATGPTYEQYF. The CDR3 DNA is TGCGCCAGCAGCCAAGATGCGACAGGGCCTACCTACGAGCAGTACTTC.

This clonotype showed up just a few times. This chain uses TRBV20-1 with TRBJ2-3, with 8 bases lining up with TRBD2. Germline CDR1 reads DFQATT; CDR2 reads SNEGSKA (reference sequence). This CDR3 spans 14 amino acids. The CDR3 DNA reads as TGCAGCGGGGGGGCGAGCGGGGACACAGATACGCAGTATTTT. Amino acids: CSGGASGDTDTQYF.

V gene TRBV4-1 combines with J gene TRBJ2-1; no clear D. The CDR3 contains 12 residues. V was pared by 6 bases and J by 11 bases, with 14 bases between. Germline lookup yields CDR1 MGHRA and CDR2 YSYEKL. CDR3 sequence reads: CASRNLLTKQFF. The CDR3 nucleotides read TGCGCCAGCAGGAACCTACTAACAAAGCAGTTCTTC.

The chain links TRBV9 to TRBJ2-1; D assignment may be TRBD1 or TRBD2 (5 bases each). V was cut by 4 bases and J by 0 bases, with 14 bases left in between. The CDR3 has 16 amino acids. Germline V gene sequence: CDR1 SGDLS, CDR2 YYNGEE. CDR3 sequence: CASSITAGSSYNEQFF. DNA of the CDR3: TGTGCCAGCAGCATAACGGCAGGGAGCTCCTACAATGAGCAGTTCTTC. The variable domain in full, with the rest retrieved from reference TRBV9 and TRBJ2-1, is DSGVTQTPKHLITATGQRVTLRCSPRSGDLSVYWYQQSLDQGLQFLIQYYNGEERAKGNILERFSAQQFPDLHSELNLSSLELGDSALYFCASSITAGSSYNEQFFGPGTRLTVL.

The V call is TRBV28, the J call TRBJ1-5, with TRBD1 as a possible D gene (5 bases). The germline V and J ends were trimmed by 7 bases and 0 bases, with 13 bases remaining between them. The CDR3 is made up of 15 amino acids. In germline, CDR1 is MDHEN, CDR2 SYDVKM. CDR3 nucleotide sequence: TGTGCCAGCACCCTGAGGGGAATTAGCAATCAGCCCCAGCATTTT. This sequence encodes CASTLRGISNQPQHF.

The V gene is TRBV4-2, the J gene TRBJ2-3, with 9 bases lining up with TRBD2. Losses at the gene ends were 1 base for V and 4 bases for J; bases not matched to a gene: 0. Germline loops: CDR1 LGHNA, CDR2 YNFKEQ. The CDR3 sequence is 14 residues long. CDR3 region: CASSQGLAADTQYF. CDR3 bases: TGTGCCAGCAGCCAAGGACTAGCGGCAGATACGCAGTATTTT.

This chain joins TRBV29-1 and TRBJ1-5; 7 nucleotides align to TRBD1. The CDR3 is made up of 13 amino acids. Germline-derived CDR1 and CDR2 are SQVTM and ANQGSEA. V dropped 6 bases and J dropped 5; count of bases not matched to a gene: 7. DNA for the CDR3: TGCAGCGTGAAGGGGGCTAAGGATCAGCCCCAGCATTTT. Encoded protein: CSVKGAKDQPQHF.

The chain recombines TRBV9 with TRBJ2-7; 8 positions agree with TRBD2. The CDR3 totals 15 residues. The germline CDR1 and CDR2 sequences are SGDLS and YYNGEE. V shed 2 bases, J shed 0 bases, and the junction held 4 bases outside the gene matches. CDR3 residues: CASSVLAGSSYEQYF. The CDR3 nucleotides read TGTGCCAGCAGCGTTCTAGCGGGTAGCTCCTACGAGCAGTACTTC.

The rearrangement uses TRBV5-1 and TRBJ2-7; D unclear. The CDR3 is 13 residues long. V was clipped by 7 bases and J by 2 bases, with 13 bases between them. The germline V gene has CDR1 SGHRS and CDR2 YFSETQ. DNA of the CDR3: TGCGCCAGCTGCAAAACCGCGCCCTACGAGCAGTACTTC. Its protein is CASCKTAPYEQYF.

In this sample, this clonotype turned up many times. The V and J genes are TRBV7-9 and TRBJ1-5; TRBD1 matches 9 bases. The trim removed 5 bases at V and 1 base at J, leaving 3 bases unmatched. There are 15 residues in the CDR3. Germline loops: CDR1 SEHNR, CDR2 FQNEAQ (reference sequence). DNA of the CDR3: TGTGCCAGCAGCGAACAGGGGGCAAGCAATCAGCCCCAGCATTTT. This encodes CASSEQGASNQPQHF.

This chain connects TRBV12-3 or TRBV12-4 to TRBJ1-3; D possibly corresponds to TRBD1 (5 bases). The CDR3 is 15 amino acids. V dropped 5 bases and J dropped 1 base, with 12 bases sitting between them. In nucleotides, the CDR3 is TGTGCCAGCAGTCCCCGGGACCGTTCTGGAAACACCATATATTTT. It codes for CASSPRDRSGNTIYF.

V and J are TRBV7-2 and TRBJ1-1, with 8 positions matching TRBD1. Germline CDR1 reads SGHTA; CDR2 reads FQGNSA. This CDR3 has 20 residues. The V gene end was trimmed by 5 bases and the J gene end by 0 bases; junction bases not matched to a gene: 20. The CDR3, as DNA: TGTGCCAGCAGCAGCTTTCTGAGGTATTGGGGACAGGAAATGAACACTGAAGCTTTCTTT. Translating gives CASSSFLRYWGQEMNTEAFF.